These 17 T cell receptor beta chains were all obtained from the same sample, sequenced in a study of shared clonotypes between healthy human individuals. Terminally differentiated effector memory CD45RA+ cells were excluded by CCR7 positive selection of CD45RO-negative cells. Repertoires were generated with immunoSEQ multiplex PCR, while TCRdb's copy carries only in-frame clones and drops some. Counted here are over 2 million clones, 85% to 95% occurring once; the ten biggest clones make up more than 0.95%. Sequences were obtained from naive CD8+ T cells sorted from blood. The receptors were sampled from a man between 18 and 29 years old in good health.

This rearrangement joins TRBV4-1 to TRBJ2-2; D is unresolved. This CDR3 is built from 17 residues. Trimming left V 1 base short and J 1 base short, with 13 bases between. Germline assignment: CDR1 MGHRA and CDR2 YSYEKL. CDR3 coding DNA: TGCGCCAGCAGCCAAGCCCCCGTTTCCTTGAACACCGGGGAGCTGTTTTTT. Its protein is CASSQAPVSLNTGELFF.

A remark on this clone: The same CDR3 can be traced to other DNA sequences in this sample. This sequence joins TRBV10-1 and TRBJ2-7; D uncertain. This CDR3 region has 12 residues. V was shortened by 3 bases and J by 1 base, with 4 bases between the two germline ends. Germline V gene sequence: CDR1 WNHNN, CDR2 SYGVQD (reference sequence). CDR3 sequence: CASSEGSYEQYF. Here the CDR3 DNA reads TGCGCCAGCAGTGAAGGATCCTACGAGCAGTACTTC.

This clone was picked up one time. J is TRBJ2-5 and V is TRBV19, with D tentatively TRBD1 (6 bases). The CDR3 extends over 13 amino acids. From germline, CDR1 is LNHDA and CDR2 SQIVND (reference sequence). V lost 6 bases, J lost 5 bases, and 13 bases lay in between. The CDR3 DNA follows: TGTGCCAGTAGCCTGACAGGATGGGAGACCCAGTACTTC. Its translation is CASSLTGWETQYF.

The chain recombines TRBV10-1 with TRBJ2-3; the D gene is possibly TRBD2 (5 bases). Trimming stripped 0 bases from V and 2 bases from J, with 18 bases between. This CDR3 is built from 18 residues. CDR1 WNHNN and CDR2 SYGVQD come from the germline V gene (reference sequence). The CDR3 DNA sequence: TGCGCCAGCAGTGAGTCGAGCTTCGGAGGTCCCATCACAGATACGCAGTATTTT. Protein sequence: CASSESSFGGPITDTQYF.

V gene TRBV6-5 combines with J gene TRBJ2-2, with TRBD1 identical over 7 bases. The CDR3 sequence is 15 residues long. The V and J ends lost 3 bases and 5 bases, in that order; junction bases with no gene match: 6. Germline-derived CDR1 and CDR2 are MNHEY and SVGAGI. CDR3 bases: TGTGCCAGCAGTTATGAGGGGGCGAGGACCGGGGAGCTGTTTTTT. This codes for CASSYEGARTGELFF.

V and J are TRBV6-5 and TRBJ2-1; a possible D gene is TRBD1 (5 bases). V gave up 0 bases and J gave up 2 bases, with 8 bases separating them. The germline gives CDR1 MNHEY, CDR2 SVGAGI. This CDR3 is built from 15 residues. Written as DNA, the CDR3 is TGTGCCAGCAGTTACTCGATGGGGCCCTACAATGAGCAGTTCTTC. Translated: CASSYSMGPYNEQFF.

The chain uses TRBV10-2 and TRBJ2-3; no firm D call. Trimming stripped 0 bases from V and 2 bases from J, with 12 bases between. Germline V gene lookup returns CDR1 WSHSY and CDR2 SAAADI. The CDR3 is made up of 16 amino acids. CDR3 protein: CASSESWTAPTDTQYF. The CDR3 DNA follows: TGCGCCAGCAGTGAGTCCTGGACGGCCCCCACAGATACGCAGTATTTT.

Here the CDR3 DNA reads TGCGCCAGCAGCCAAGACCTGGGGGGGGAAAAGCAGTACTTC. It encodes CASSQDLGGEKQYF. V is TRBV4-3 and J is TRBJ2-7; TRBD2 aligns across 7 bases. After removal of 0 bases from V and 8 bases from J, the junction contained 7 bases not matched to a gene. This CDR3 is 14 amino acids long. The germline CDR1 and CDR2 sequences are LGHNA and YSLEER.

V is TRBV29-1 and J is TRBJ1-2, with D uncertain. The germline V and J ends were trimmed by 0 bases and 2 bases, with 13 bases remaining between them. Germline values: CDR1 SQVTM, CDR2 ANQGSEA. The CDR3 contains 15 residues. CDR3 loop: CSVEDSKSKNYGYTF. The CDR3, as DNA: TGCAGCGTTGAAGACAGTAAGTCAAAGAACTATGGCTACACCTTC. The full variable domain, completed using reference TRBV29-1 and TRBJ1-2, is SAVISQKPSRDICQRGTSLTIQCQVDSQVTMMFWYRQQPGQSLTLIATANQGSEATYESGFVIDKFPISRPNLTFSTLTVSNMSPEDSSIYLCSVEDSKSKNYGYTFGSGTRLTVV.

The chain recombines TRBV2 with TRBJ1-2; D call uncertain. The CDR3 consists of 15 residues. The V and J ends lost 2 bases and 2 bases respectively, with 12 bases between them. The germline V gene encodes CDR1 SNHLY and CDR2 FYNNEI. CDR3 nucleotide sequence: TGTGCCAGCAGTGAAAGTTTATCCTCAAACTATGGCTACACCTTC. This codes for CASSESLSSNYGYTF.

The rearrangement uses TRBV7-3 and TRBJ2-1; maybe TRBD2 (7 bases). CDR1 is SGHTA, CDR2 FQGTGA, per germline. Trimming shortened V by 5 bases and J by 2 bases, and 13 bases separated the two germline ends. This CDR3 has 15 residues. The CDR3 DNA sequence: TGTGCCAGCAGCCCAGACGGGGGGCCCTACAATGAGCAGTTCTTC. It codes for CASSPDGGPYNEQFF.

The chain recombines TRBV30 with TRBJ2-3; perhaps TRBD2 as D (6 bases). CDR3 length equals 13 residues. Germline CDR1 GTSNPN, CDR2 SVGIG (reference sequence). V shed 5 bases and J shed 1 base, with 10 bases lying between them. The CDR3 sequence is CAWDSGGTDTQYF. The CDR3 DNA follows: TGTGCCTGGGATAGCGGAGGCACAGATACGCAGTATTTT.

This sequence joins TRBV29-1 and TRBJ2-2; 7 nucleotides match TRBD1. Losses at the gene ends were 7 bases for V and 6 bases for J; bases not matched to a gene: 11. Germline-derived CDR1 and CDR2 are SQVTM and ANQGSEA. The CDR3 length is 14 residues. In DNA, the CDR3 is TGCAGCGGGGGGAATACAGGGGTGTCCGGGGAGCTGTTTTTT. It is translated as CSGGNTGVSGELFF.

The chain couples TRBV6-5 to TRBJ2-2; D call uncertain. Trimming stripped 2 bases from V and 3 bases from J, with 7 bases between. Germline V lookup: CDR1 MNHEY, CDR2 SVGAGI. The CDR3 has 14 amino acids. The CDR3 sequence is CASSYGFDTGELFF. In DNA, the CDR3 is TGTGCCAGCAGTTACGGCTTTGACACCGGGGAGCTGTTTTTT.

The chain employs TRBV7-2 and TRBJ2-7; the D gene is possibly TRBD2 (5 bases). Trimming removed 1 base from V and 2 bases from J, with 9 bases in between. Looked up from germline, CDR1 is SGHTA and CDR2 is FQGNSA. This CDR3 has 14 amino acids. CDR3 sequence reads: CASSLGRGTYEQYF. The CDR3 coding sequence is TGTGCCAGCAGCTTAGGTCGGGGTACCTACGAGCAGTACTTC.

The V call is TRBV27, the J call TRBJ2-1; 9 nucleotides line up with TRBD2. The CDR3 runs 14 residues. CDR1 and CDR2 from the germline V gene are MNHEY and SMNVEV (reference sequence). The ends lost 4 bases at V and 5 bases at J; junction bases unmatched: 3. The CDR3 DNA sequence: TGTGCCAGCAGTTGGGCTAGCGGGAACAATGAGCAGTTCTTC. Amino acids: CASSWASGNNEQFF.

This chain links TRBV10-3 with TRBJ2-1, with 9 nucleotides matching TRBD2. The germline V gene has CDR1 ENHRY and CDR2 SYGVKD. CDR3 length: 12 amino acids. J gave up 15 bases and V 6 bases, and 9 bases lay outside the gene matches. The CDR3 DNA sequence: TGTGCCATCAGAGATCTAGCGGGATTTCCGTTCTTC. Translating gives CAIRDLAGFPFF.